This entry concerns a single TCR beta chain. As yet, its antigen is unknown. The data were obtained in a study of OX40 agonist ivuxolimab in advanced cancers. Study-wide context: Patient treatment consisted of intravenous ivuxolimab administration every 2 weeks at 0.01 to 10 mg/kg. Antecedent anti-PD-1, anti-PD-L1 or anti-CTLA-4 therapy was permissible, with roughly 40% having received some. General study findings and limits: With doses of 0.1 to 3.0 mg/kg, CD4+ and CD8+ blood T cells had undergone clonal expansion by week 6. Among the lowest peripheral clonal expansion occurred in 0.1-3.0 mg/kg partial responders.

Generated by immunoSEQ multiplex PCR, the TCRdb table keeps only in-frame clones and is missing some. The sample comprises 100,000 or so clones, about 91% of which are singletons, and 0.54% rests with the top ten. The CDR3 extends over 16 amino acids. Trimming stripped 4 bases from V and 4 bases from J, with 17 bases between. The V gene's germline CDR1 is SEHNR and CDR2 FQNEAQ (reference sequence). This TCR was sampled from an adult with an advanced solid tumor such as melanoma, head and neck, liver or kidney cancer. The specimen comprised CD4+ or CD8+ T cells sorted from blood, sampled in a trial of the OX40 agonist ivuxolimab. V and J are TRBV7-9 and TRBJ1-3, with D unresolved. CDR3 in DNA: TGTGCCAGCAGCTCCCTCAGGACTGCTGAAGGAAACACCATATATTTT. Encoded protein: CASSSLRTAEGNTIYF.